This entry concerns a single T cell receptor beta chain. This clone was picked up one time. Its antigen is not yet known. Base-call qualities are not available, and no considerably larger clone is one nucleotide away. The CDR3, cysteine through phenylalanine, is 16 amino acids long. The retained sequence is limited to the CDR3, 48 bases, with the frame set at the first base. CDR1 and CDR2 are read off the germline V gene as ENHRY and SYGVKD. A distance of 16 bases separates the germline ends of V and J, which lose 1 base and 4 bases respectively. TCR beta CDR3 regions were amplified from genomic DNA with the immunoSEQ assay, a bias-controlled multiplex PCR using V- and J-specific primers. A second PCR step added a proprietary barcode and Illumina adapter sequences to the CDR3 amplicons. An Illumina MiSeq instrument was used to sequence the CDR3 libraries. The original methods were these. Export and quality control were done with immunoSEQ Analyzer 3.0, while downstream analyses used R Bioconductor and Immunarch. Repertoire metrics were calculated using only productive rearrangements within the normalized downsampled data set. In the normalized cohort, a clonotype counted as pathologically expanded if the clonotype was larger than 5 templates. The Inverse Simpson Index served as the measure of repertoire diversity. To capture all clonotypes, the CMV-specificity analyses were run on the non-normalized data set. Held by TCRdb, this immuneACCESS table contains in-frame sequences only and omits some clones. Under half of the omission traces to an unresolved V gene where checked; the cause of the rest is unknown. For V, J and clone size, that table is used; D and trimming come from the DNA. The sample profile shows 7,000 or so clones; about 89% of them were found once. Of the sample, about 4.3% is held by the ten largest clones.

This sample was taken from a study of T cell clonotyping in hematopoietic cell transplantation (TCRdb year 2021). In terms of the full investigation: A total of around 140 blood samples were collected in the study from a few dozen consecutive transplant recipients and their related donors. Patients were recruited between 2015 and January 2017 and followed until late 2020 or death.

Summary of the overall study and its limitations: Just a small fraction of recipient repertoires overlapped with donor repertoires, and more than 95% appeared de novo at the given depth. The sample size was limited, and CD4 and CD8 repertoire contributions could not be separated because cells were not sorted. Inverse Simpson Index values from donors and from recipients before transplant predicted broader TCR repertoire diversity after transplant. Recipient TCR diversity fell after transplant, with pathologically expanded clonotypes rising progressively from day 30 to day 180.

The time point label of this sample denotes: 30 days after allo-HCT. Recipient blood was collected about 28 days before transplant and at days 30, 100 and 180 after transplant. Nuclei Lysis Solution was used to extract genomic DNA from fresh or cryopreserved unfractionated peripheral blood mononuclear cells. This sequence originates from a female patient between 50 and 60 years old who had an allogeneic stem cell transplant from an unrelated donor, so the T cells may come from the graft donor. Some clones in this sample may be carry-over from other donors' samples. This sample comprised PBMCs, obtained 30 days after allogeneic stem cell transplant. The receptor chain draws on TRBV10-3 and TRBJ1-2; the D gene is perhaps TRBD1, from 5 matching bases. The DNA is TGTGCCATCAGTGAGTATGGGACGGGGAGCTTCTATGGCTACACCTTC. Its translation reads: CAISEYGTGSFYGYTF.